This TCR beta chain was found in a study of technical replicates of blood from a handful of donors. Some clones are missing from TCRdb's copy, which holds only in-frame ones; the method was immunoSEQ multiplex PCR. Of around 80,000 clones listed, 75% to 90% are singletons. Trimming took off 5 bases at V and 5 bases at J, with 15 bases between the two ends. The CDR3 runs to 14 residues. The V gene is TRBV23-1, the J gene TRBJ2-5, with D possibly being TRBD1 (5 bases). TRBV23-1 has ORF status, its function being uncertain. The receptor was derived from a human donor in good health. Source material: T cells isolated from PBMCs. CDR3 in DNA: TGCGCCAGCAGTTTACAGGTCCCCAGGGAGACCCAGTACTTC. As protein: CASSLQVPRETQYF.